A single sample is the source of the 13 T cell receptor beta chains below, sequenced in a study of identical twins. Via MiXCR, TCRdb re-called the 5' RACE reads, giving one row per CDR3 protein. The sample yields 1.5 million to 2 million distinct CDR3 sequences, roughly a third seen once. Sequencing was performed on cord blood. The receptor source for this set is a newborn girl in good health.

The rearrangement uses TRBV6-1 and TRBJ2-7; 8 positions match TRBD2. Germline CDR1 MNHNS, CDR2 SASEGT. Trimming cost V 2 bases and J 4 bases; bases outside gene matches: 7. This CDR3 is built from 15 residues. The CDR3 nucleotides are TGTGCCAGCAGTGAACAACAAGGCGGGAGGTACGAGCAGTACTTC. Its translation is CASSEQQGGRYEQYF.

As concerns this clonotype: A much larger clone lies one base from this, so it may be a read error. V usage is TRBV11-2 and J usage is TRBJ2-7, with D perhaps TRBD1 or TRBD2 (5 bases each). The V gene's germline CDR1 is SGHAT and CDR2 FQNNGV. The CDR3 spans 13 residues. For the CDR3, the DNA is TGTGCCACCAGCTCGGGACCATCCTACGAGCAGTACTTC. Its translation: CATSSGPSYEQYF.

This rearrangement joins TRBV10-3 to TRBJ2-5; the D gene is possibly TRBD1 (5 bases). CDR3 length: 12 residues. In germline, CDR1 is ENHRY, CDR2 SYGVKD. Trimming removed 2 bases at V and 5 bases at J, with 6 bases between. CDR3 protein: CAISERQETQYF. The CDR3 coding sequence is TGTGCCATCAGTGAGAGACAGGAGACCCAGTACTTC.

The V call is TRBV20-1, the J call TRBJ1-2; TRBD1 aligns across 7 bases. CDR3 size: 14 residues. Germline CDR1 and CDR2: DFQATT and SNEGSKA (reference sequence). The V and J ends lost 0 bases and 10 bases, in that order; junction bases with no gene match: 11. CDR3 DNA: TGCAGTGCTAGAGATTTGCGGACAGGAGGCGCCTACACCTTC. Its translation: CSARDLRTGGAYTF.

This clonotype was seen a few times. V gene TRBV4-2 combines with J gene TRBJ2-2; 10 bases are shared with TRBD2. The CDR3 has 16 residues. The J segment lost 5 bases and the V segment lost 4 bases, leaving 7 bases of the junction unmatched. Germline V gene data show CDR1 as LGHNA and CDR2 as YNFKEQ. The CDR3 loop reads CASSPLAGVYTGELFF. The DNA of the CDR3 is TGTGCCAGCAGCCCCCTAGCGGGGGTGTATACCGGGGAGCTGTTTTTT.

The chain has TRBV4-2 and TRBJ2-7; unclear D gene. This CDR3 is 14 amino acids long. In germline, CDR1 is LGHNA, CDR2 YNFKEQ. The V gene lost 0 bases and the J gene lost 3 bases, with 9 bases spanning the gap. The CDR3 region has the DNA TGTGCCAGCAGCCAAGAGCGTCGGAGCTACGAGCAGTACTTC. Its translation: CASSQERRSYEQYF.

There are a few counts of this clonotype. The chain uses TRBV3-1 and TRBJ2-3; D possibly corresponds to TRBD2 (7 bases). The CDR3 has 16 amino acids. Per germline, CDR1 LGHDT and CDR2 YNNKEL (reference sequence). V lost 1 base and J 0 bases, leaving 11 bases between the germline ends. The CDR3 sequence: CASSQGGGVSTDTQYF. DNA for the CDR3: TGTGCCAGCAGCCAAGGGGGGGGCGTAAGCACAGATACGCAGTATTTT.

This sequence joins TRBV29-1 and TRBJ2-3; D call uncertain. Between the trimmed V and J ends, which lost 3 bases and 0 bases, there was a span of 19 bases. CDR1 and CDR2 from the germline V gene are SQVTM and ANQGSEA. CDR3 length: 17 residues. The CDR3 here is CSVDGLLGSPSTDTQYF. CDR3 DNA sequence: TGCAGCGTTGATGGTCTTCTGGGCTCCCCTAGCACAGATACGCAGTATTTT.

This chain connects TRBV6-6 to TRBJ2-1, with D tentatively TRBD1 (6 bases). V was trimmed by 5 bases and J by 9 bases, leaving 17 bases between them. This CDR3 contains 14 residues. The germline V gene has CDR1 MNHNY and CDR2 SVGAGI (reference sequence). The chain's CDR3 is CASSRLQGSGEQFF. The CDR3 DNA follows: TGTGCCAGCAGTCGGCTACAGGGTTCCGGTGAGCAGTTCTTC.

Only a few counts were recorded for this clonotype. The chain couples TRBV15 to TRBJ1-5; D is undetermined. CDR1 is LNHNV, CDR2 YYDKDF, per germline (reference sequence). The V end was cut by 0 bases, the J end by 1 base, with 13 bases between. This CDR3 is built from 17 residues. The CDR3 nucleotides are TGTGCCACCAGCAGAGATGATTTGGGAAGAAGCAATCAGCCCCAGCATTTT. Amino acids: CATSRDDLGRSNQPQHF.

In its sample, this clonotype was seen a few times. CDR3 region: CAISGRGYRETQYF. The CDR3 DNA reads TGTGCCATTTCGGGACGGGGTTATAGGGAGACCCAGTACTTC. The chain has TRBV2 and TRBJ2-5; D may match TRBD1 or TRBD2 (5 bases each). Germline V gives CDR1 SNHLY, CDR2 FYNNEI. Trimming removed 10 bases from V and 5 bases from J, with 20 bases in between. CDR3 size: 14 residues. The variable domain in full, with the rest retrieved from reference TRBV2 and TRBJ2-5, is EPEVTQTPSHQVTQMGQEVILRCVPISNHLYFYWYRQILGQKVEFLVSFYNNEISEKSEIFDDQFSVERPDGSNFTLKIRSTKLEDSAMYFCAISGRGYRETQYFGPGTRLLVL.

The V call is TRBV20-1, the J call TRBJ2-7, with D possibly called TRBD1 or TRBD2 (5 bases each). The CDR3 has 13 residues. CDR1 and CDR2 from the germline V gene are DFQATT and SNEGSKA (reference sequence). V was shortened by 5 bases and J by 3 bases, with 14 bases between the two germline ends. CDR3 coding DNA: TGCAGTGCTCCGCCCCTTGGGGGCTACGAGCAGTACTTC. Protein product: CSAPPLGGYEQYF.

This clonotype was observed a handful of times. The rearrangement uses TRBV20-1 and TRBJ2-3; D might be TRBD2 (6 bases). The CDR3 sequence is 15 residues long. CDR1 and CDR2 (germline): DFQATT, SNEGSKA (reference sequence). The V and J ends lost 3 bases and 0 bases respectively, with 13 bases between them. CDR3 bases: TGCAGTGCTAGTGGGCGGGGATCTAGCACAGATACGCAGTATTTT. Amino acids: CSASGRGSSTDTQYF.